The 4 T cell receptor beta chains given below trace back to one sample, sequenced in a study of CD8+ T cells in alopecia areata. Documented treatment: oral pan-JAK inhibitor, 5-10 mg twice daily. Extracted RNA was reverse transcribed, and the resulting cDNA served as sequencing template. Data came from immunoSEQ multiplex PCR; TCRdb stores just in-frame clones and leaves some out. This table has about 150,000 clones, 54% appearing once. The starting material was CD8+ T cells sorted from blood, obtained at week 4, from a patient treated with tofacitinib. All receptors come from a human donor with alopecia areata.

The chain couples TRBV19 to TRBJ1-1; 7 nucleotides align to TRBD1. Trimming removed 6 bases from V and 7 bases from J; junction bases left unmatched: 11. Per the germline V gene, CDR1 is LNHDA and CDR2 is SQIVND (reference sequence). There are 14 residues in the CDR3. The CDR3 reads CASRHDREADEAFF. The CDR3 DNA reads TGTGCCAGTAGACACGACAGGGAGGCGGATGAAGCTTTCTTT.

The gene calls are TRBV29-1 and TRBJ1-1; 7 nucleotides match TRBD1. Germline V lookup: CDR1 SQVTM, CDR2 ANQGSEA. Trimming cost V 8 bases and J 5 bases; bases outside gene matches: 11. This CDR3 comprises 13 residues. The CDR3 sequence: CSLRTGWETEAFF. DNA for the CDR3: TGCAGCCTAAGGACAGGTTGGGAAACTGAAGCTTTCTTT.

The chain couples TRBV14 to TRBJ2-2; the D is unclear. V lost 0 bases to trimming and J lost 7 bases, with 9 bases between them. CDR1 is SGHDN, CDR2 FVKESK, per germline. The CDR3 totals 14 residues. CDR3 sequence reads: CASSQDYLGGELFF. The CDR3 bases are TGTGCCAGCAGCCAAGATTATCTCGGCGGGGAGCTGTTTTTT.

This clone was counted a few times. The V call is TRBV7-2, the J call TRBJ2-3; D possibly corresponds to TRBD2 (5 bases). The germline V and J ends were trimmed by 5 bases and 3 bases, with 12 bases remaining between them. Germline loops: CDR1 SGHTA, CDR2 FQGNSA. This CDR3 has 14 residues. CDR3 bases: TGTGCCAGCAGCCCTTTGGGAGATACAGATACGCAGTATTTT. Protein: CASSPLGDTDTQYF.